Listed here is a single T cell receptor (beta chain). Its specificity is not known. The sample comes from a study of regulatory T cells in long-lasting Graves disease. The wider study: Antithyroid drugs had been given to newly diagnosed Graves' patients for under 3 months.

The study's findings and limits: More public clonotypes were shared by persistent patients (around 2,800) than by new patients (roughly 1,000).

Libraries of TCR beta came from iRepertoire HTBI primers plus Arm-PCR of CDR3 regions. TCRdb re-called the multiplex PCR reads through MiXCR, storing one row per CDR3 protein. The data show some 350,000 distinct CDR3 sequences, with about 16% seen just once and roughly a fifth held by the top ten. Described time point: newly diagnosed GD, antithyroid drugs for less than 3 months. With RNA extracted from PBMCs as input, the TCR library was made. The junction had 5 bases not matched to a gene; V was cut back by 0 bases and J by 6 bases. The CDR3 loop spans 15 amino acids. Per germline, CDR1 SGDLS and CDR2 YYNGEE. The same specimen was also included in a second study, on T cells in Graves' hyperthyroidism and ophthalmopathy. That work contributes: A 13 V-J signature model discriminated ophthalmopathy versus stable hyperthyroidism.

Here the sequenced sample was peripheral blood mononuclear cells (PBMCs), taken at new diagnosis, from a patient treated with antithyroid drugs. This rearrangement joins TRBV9 to TRBJ2-1; TRBD2 matches 8 bases. The sequence came from a young woman with Graves disease. The DNA of the CDR3 is TGTGCCAGCAGCGTAGAGGGACTAGTGCGCAATGAGCAGTTCTTC. This encodes CASSVEGLVRNEQFF.